This TCR beta chain was sequenced during a study of CD8+CD57+ T cells in acquired aplastic anemia. Study-level information: The average for DNA from sorted CD4+ and CD8+ cells was 3 to 3.5 ug. About 11 million reads, on average, were obtained for CD4+ cells from healthy donors.

For this clonotype: Its specificity is not known.

Broader study findings: Found in both controls and patients were twenty-nine CD8+ CDR3 sequences. The CD8+ Simpson's diversity of patients and controls was not significantly different.

According to the study, genomic DNA was the template for TCR beta VDJ and CDR3 profiling. Via MiXCR, TCRdb re-called the reads, giving one row per CDR3 protein. Among 95,000 to 120,000 distinct CDR3 sequences, about half were seen once, and the ten largest hold around a third. The germline V and J ends were trimmed by 0 bases and 3 bases, with 17 bases remaining between them. The germline gives CDR1 GTSNPN, CDR2 SVGIG (reference sequence). The CDR3 has 16 amino acids. The rearrangement joins TRBV30 to TRBJ2-5; a possible D gene is TRBD2 (5 bases). The TCR sequence derives from a human donor in good health, serving as a control. Sequenced input: sorted CD4+, CD8+, or CD8+CD57+ T cells (not recorded which) from PBMCs. CDR3 sequence: CAWSVGQATGKETQYF. The CDR3 DNA reads as TGTGCCTGGAGTGTAGGGCAAGCCACCGGGAAAGAGACCCAGTACTTC.